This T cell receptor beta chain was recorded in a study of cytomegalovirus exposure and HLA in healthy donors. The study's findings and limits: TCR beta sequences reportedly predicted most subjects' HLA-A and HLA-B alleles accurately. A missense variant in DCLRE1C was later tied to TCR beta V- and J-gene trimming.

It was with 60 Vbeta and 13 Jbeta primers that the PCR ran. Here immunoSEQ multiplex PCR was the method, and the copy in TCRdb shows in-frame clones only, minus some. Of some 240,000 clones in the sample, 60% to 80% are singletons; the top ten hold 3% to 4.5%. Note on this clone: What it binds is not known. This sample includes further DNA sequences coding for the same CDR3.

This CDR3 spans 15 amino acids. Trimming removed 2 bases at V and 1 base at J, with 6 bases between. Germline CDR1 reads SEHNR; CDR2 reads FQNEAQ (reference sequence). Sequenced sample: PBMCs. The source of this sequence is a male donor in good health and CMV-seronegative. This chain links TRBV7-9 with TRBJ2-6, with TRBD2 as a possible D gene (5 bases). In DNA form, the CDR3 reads TGTGCCAGCAGCTTACGGGGTTCTGGGGCCAACGTCCTGACTTTC. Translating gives CASSLRGSGANVLTF.